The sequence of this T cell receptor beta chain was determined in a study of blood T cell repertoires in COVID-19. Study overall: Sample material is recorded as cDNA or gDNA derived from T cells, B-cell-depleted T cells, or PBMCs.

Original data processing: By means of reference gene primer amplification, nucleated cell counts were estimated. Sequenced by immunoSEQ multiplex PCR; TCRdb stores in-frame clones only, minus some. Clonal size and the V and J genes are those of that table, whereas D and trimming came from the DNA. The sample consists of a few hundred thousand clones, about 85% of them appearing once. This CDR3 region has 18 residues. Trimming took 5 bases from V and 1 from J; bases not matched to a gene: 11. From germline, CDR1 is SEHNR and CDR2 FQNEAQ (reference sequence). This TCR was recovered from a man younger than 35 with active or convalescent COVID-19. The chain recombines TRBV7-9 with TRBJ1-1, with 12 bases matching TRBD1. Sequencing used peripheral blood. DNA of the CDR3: TGTGCCAGCAGCCTACCGGGACAGGGGGCGTGGACGAACACTGAAGCTTTCTTT. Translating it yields CASSLPGQGAWTNTEAFF.